These T cell receptor beta chains were read from a single sample in a study of shared clonotypes between healthy human individuals. TCRdb's table, derived via immunoSEQ multiplex PCR, lists solely in-frame clones and lacks some. This sample has under 650,000 clones, with almost 97% found just once. Source material: naive CD4+ T cells sorted from blood. The receptors come from a woman in her thirties in good health. CDR3s include the opening cysteine and the closing phenylalanine or tryptophan. A D gene is named only where the DNA matches it firmly. Part of the rows lack a size; the others show once, few, many or a class for expanded clones.

>.|TRBV6-5|TRBJ1-1|.
CASSLRPGNTEAFF
TGTGCCAGCAGTTTACGACCCGGGAACACTGAAGCTTTCTTT
>TRBD1|TRBV5-4|TRBJ2-3|.
CASSRSLDRDPSTDTQYF
TGTGCCAGCAGCCGTAGCCTCGACAGGGATCCTAGCACAGATACGCAGTATTTT
>TRBD1|TRBV7-9|TRBJ2-7|.
CASSREQGKGSYEQYF
TGTGCCAGCAGCAGAGAACAGGGGAAAGGATCCTACGAGCAGTACTTC
>.|TRBV11-2|TRBJ2-7|.
CASSPNPHEQYF
TGTGCCAGCAGCCCCAACCCCCACGAGCAGTACTTC
>.|TRBV5-1|TRBJ2-7|.
CASSQPSSYEQYF
TGCGCCAGCAGCCAACCGAGCTCCTACGAGCAGTACTTC
>TRBD2|TRBV4-1|TRBJ2-3|.
CASSQQGSSGRGTDTQYF
TGCGCCAGCAGCCAACAGGGGTCTAGCGGGAGGGGCACAGATACGCAGTATTTT
>.|TRBV5-1|TRBJ2-3|once
CASSFEILDTQYF
TGCGCCAGCAGCTTCGAAATACTGGATACGCAGTATTTT
>.|TRBV6-5|TRBJ2-7|.
CASSAGPYEQYF
TGTGCCAGCAGTGCCGGGCCTTACGAGCAGTACTTC
>.|TRBV13|TRBJ2-7|once
CASSFEQGRYEQYF
TGTGCCAGCAGCTTCGAGCAGGGGCGCTACGAGCAGTACTTC
>.|TRBV10-3|TRBJ2-5|.
CAISERDTTETQYF
TGTGCCATCAGTGAGAGGGACACTACGGAGACCCAGTACTTC
>TRBD2|TRBV6-5|TRBJ2-2|.
CASSNSGLNTGELFF
TGTGCCAGCAGTAATAGCGGGTTAAACACCGGGGAGCTGTTTTTT
>.|TRBV5-1|TRBJ2-7|.
CASSFAYRVPYEQYF
TGCGCCAGCAGCTTCGCTTACAGGGTCCCCTACGAGCAGTACTTC
>.|TRBV7-3|TRBJ1-1|.
CASSLGANTEAFF
TGTGCCAGCAGCTTGGGGGCGAACACTGAAGCTTTCTTT
>TRBD2|TRBV4-1|TRBJ2-7|once
CASSQGLTSGRAGEQYF
TGCGCCAGCAGCCAAGGCCTGACTAGCGGGAGGGCCGGCGAGCAGTACTTC
>.|TRBV6-5|TRBJ1-3|once
CASSYRDTTGNTIYF
TGTGCCAGCAGTTACCGGGATACGACTGGAAACACCATATATTTT
>TRBD1|TRBV7-9|TRBJ2-2|.
CASRYPGTANTGELFF
TGTGCCAGCAGGTACCCCGGGACAGCGAACACCGGGGAGCTGTTTTTT
>TRBD1|TRBV6-1|TRBJ1-4|.
CASSDILGQNHEKLFF
TGTGCCAGCAGTGATATCTTGGGACAGAACCATGAAAAACTGTTTTTT
>TRBD2|TRBV28|TRBJ2-7|.
CASSFSSSGGYEQYF
TGTGCCAGCAGTTTTTCGTCTAGCGGGGGATACGAGCAGTACTTC